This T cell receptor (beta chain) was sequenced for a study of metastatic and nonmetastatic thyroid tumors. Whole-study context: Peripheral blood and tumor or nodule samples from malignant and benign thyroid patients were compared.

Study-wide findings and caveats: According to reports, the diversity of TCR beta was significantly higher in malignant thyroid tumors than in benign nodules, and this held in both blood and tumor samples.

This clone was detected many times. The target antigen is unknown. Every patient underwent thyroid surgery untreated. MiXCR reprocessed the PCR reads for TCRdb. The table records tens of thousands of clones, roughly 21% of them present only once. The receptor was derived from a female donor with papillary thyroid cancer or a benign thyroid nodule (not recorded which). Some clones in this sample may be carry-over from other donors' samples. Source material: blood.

The DNA of the CDR3 is TGTGCCAGCAGCCGGGGCCAGAGCTATGGCTACACCTTC. Amino acid sequence: CASSRGQSYGYTF. V and J are TRBV5-8 and TRBJ1-2, with D tentatively TRBD1 (5 bases). CDR3 length: 13 amino acids. Germline CDR1 is SGHTS and CDR2 is YDEGEE. Trimming pared 4 bases from V and 4 bases from J, leaving 11 bases between.